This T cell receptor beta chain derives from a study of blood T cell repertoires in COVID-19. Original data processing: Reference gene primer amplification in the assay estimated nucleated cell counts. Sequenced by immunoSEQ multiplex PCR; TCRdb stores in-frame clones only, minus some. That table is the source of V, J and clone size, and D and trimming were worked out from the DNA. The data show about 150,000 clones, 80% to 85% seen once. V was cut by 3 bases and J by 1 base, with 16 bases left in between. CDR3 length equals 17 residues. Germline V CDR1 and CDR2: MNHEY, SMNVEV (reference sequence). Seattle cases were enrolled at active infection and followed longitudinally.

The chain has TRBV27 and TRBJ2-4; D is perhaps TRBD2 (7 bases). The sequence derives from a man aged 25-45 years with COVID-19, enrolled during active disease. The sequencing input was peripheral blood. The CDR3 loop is CASSFLGGRGAKNIQYF. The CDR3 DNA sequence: TGTGCCAGCAGTTTCCTGGGGGGGCGCGGGGCCAAAAACATTCAGTACTTC.